The 4 T cell receptor beta chains below come from one sample, sequenced in a study of blood T cells in healthy people across ages. Through a sample-barcoded 5' primer and a J-beta primer mix, a second PCR was run for about 6 to 11 cycles. TCRdb called the 5' RACE reads again in MiXCR, with one record for every CDR3 protein. The data hold roughly 1,300,000 distinct CDR3 sequences, with 55% to 75% observed a single time. The sequenced material came from blood. These receptors were taken from a man younger than 35 in good health.

J is TRBJ2-3 and V is TRBV28, with D perhaps given as TRBD1 or TRBD2 (6 bases each). Germline V gene data show CDR1 as MDHEN and CDR2 as SYDVKM. The CDR3 covers 14 residues. The CDR3 loop reads CSSYEGGSTDTQYF. The CDR3 region has the DNA TGTTCATCCTACGAGGGGGGCTCCACAGATACGCAGTATTTT.

This chain uses TRBV5-1 with TRBJ1-2, with 9 bases matching TRBD1. This CDR3 is 15 amino acids long. Germline-derived CDR1 and CDR2 are SGHRS and YFSETQ. The trim removed 8 bases at V and 0 bases at J, leaving 8 bases unmatched. In DNA, the CDR3 is TGCGCCAGTAGCATAGGACAGGGGACTAACTATGGCTACACCTTC. Translated, it gives CASSIGQGTNYGYTF. Drawing the rest from reference TRBV5-1 and TRBJ1-2, the complete variable domain is KAGVTQTPRYLIKTRGQQVTLSCSPISGHRSVSWYQQTPGQGLQFLFEYFSETQRNKGNFPGRFSGRQFSNSRSEMNVSTLELGDSALYLCASSIGQGTNYGYTFGSGTRLTVV.

This clonotype was recorded a few times. This chain links TRBV4-2 with TRBJ2-1; a possible D gene is TRBD2 (6 bases). The CDR3 has 16 residues. V dropped 0 bases and J dropped 2 bases, with 11 bases sitting between them. Germline-derived CDR1 and CDR2 are LGHNA and YNFKEQ. CDR3 region: CASSQDVGGTYNEQFF. The DNA of the CDR3 is TGTGCCAGCAGCCAAGATGTTGGGGGGACCTACAATGAGCAGTTCTTC.

This chain uses TRBV29-1 with TRBJ2-4; TRBD1 matches at 11 bases. The J segment lost 1 base and the V segment lost 1 base, leaving 9 bases of the junction unmatched. This CDR3 is 18 amino acids long. CDR1 and CDR2 (germline): SQVTM, ANQGSEA. This CDR3 is CSVEVGQGALPAKNIQYF. The CDR3 DNA is TGCAGCGTTGAAGTCGGACAGGGGGCGCTTCCGGCCAAAAACATTCAGTACTTC.